The source of this T cell receptor beta chain is a study of identical twins. Study-level findings and limits: Cord blood's abundant beta clonotypes had fewer insertions, unlike memory repertoires.

To note about this clonotype: The target antigen is unknown.

TCRdb re-called the 5' RACE reads with MiXCR, one entry per CDR3 protein. The table includes 450,000 or so distinct CDR3 sequences, 13% to 15% detected once. Germline values: CDR1 SQVTM, CDR2 ANQGSEA. This CDR3 is built from 11 residues. Between the trimmed V and J ends, which lost 5 bases and 2 bases, there was a span of 6 bases. The data were also submitted as part of a second study, on yellow fever vaccine responses in identical twins.

This TCR was recovered from a woman under 30 in good health. The material sequenced was CD4+ T cells sorted from blood. The chain has TRBV29-1 and TRBJ1-2, with unresolved D. CDR3 sequence (DNA): TGCAGCGTTTTACAGAACTATGGCTACACCTTC. Translation gives CSVLQNYGYTF.